The 22 T cell receptor beta chains given below trace back to one sample, sequenced in a study of CD4 T cells in relation to SARS-CoV-2 and coronaviruses. Here immunoSEQ multiplex PCR was the method, and the copy in TCRdb shows in-frame clones only, minus some. The repertoire consists of approximately 50,000 clones, with just over 90% occurring once and the leading ten covering 0.3% to 0.45%. Sequenced: naive CD4+ T cells from PBMCs. Subset noted: naive CD4+ T cells isolated by negative enrichment. All receptors come from an adult with COVID-19.

The chain is built from TRBV14 and TRBJ2-5; no firm D call. Germline CDR1 and CDR2: SGHDN and FVKESK. The CDR3 spans 12 residues. Deletions cut 0 bases from V and 5 bases from J, with 4 bases between. The CDR3 sequence is CASSQERETQYF. The CDR3, as DNA: TGTGCCAGCAGCCAAGAACGGGAGACCCAGTACTTC.

The chain uses TRBV7-8 and TRBJ1-5; D is perhaps TRBD1 (6 bases). CDR3 length: 15 residues. Germline CDR1 SGHVS, CDR2 FQNEAQ. The V and J ends lost 6 bases and 4 bases respectively, with 16 bases between them. For the CDR3, the DNA is TGTGCCAGCAGTCCCGTTGGGGGGGCGAATCAGCCCCAGCATTTT. This encodes CASSPVGGANQPQHF.

Only one count was recorded for this clone. The chain couples TRBV28 to TRBJ2-7; the D call may be TRBD1 or TRBD2 (5 bases each). Trimming took off 5 bases at V and 3 bases at J, with 20 bases between the two ends. CDR1 and CDR2 (germline): MDHEN, SYDVKM. CDR3 length: 16 amino acids. The CDR3 here is CASSLIRLGESYEQYF. The CDR3 region has the DNA TGTGCCAGCAGTCTTATCCGGTTGGGGGAGAGCTACGAGCAGTACTTC.

The chain couples TRBV3-1 (or the pseudogene TRBV3-2) to TRBJ1-4; perhaps TRBD1 as D (5 bases). V lost 5 bases and J 11 bases, leaving 15 bases between the germline ends. The V gene's germline CDR1 is LGHDT and CDR2 YNNKEL (reference sequence). There are 13 residues in the CDR3. The DNA for the CDR3 is TGTGCCAGCAGCACTACTAAGAAGGGGAAACTGTTTTTT. This translates into CASSTTKKGKLFF.

The V and J genes are TRBV30 and TRBJ2-1; the D gene is possibly TRBD2 (7 bases). Germline-derived CDR1 and CDR2 are GTSNPN and SVGIG (reference sequence). The CDR3 is made up of 14 amino acids. V shed 8 bases and J shed 2 bases, with 16 bases lying between them. Here the CDR3 DNA reads TGTGCCCTCCTCCGGGGGGCGGCCTACAATGAGCAGTTCTTC. This gives the protein CALLRGAAYNEQFF.

V and J are TRBV3-1 (or the pseudogene TRBV3-2) and TRBJ2-2, with D hard to call. Trimming took 11 bases from V and 6 from J, leaving 10 bases between them. The CDR3 totals 11 residues. Per the germline V gene, CDR1 is LGHDT and CDR2 is YNNKEL (reference sequence). The CDR3 region is CAAGGAGELFF. The CDR3 DNA sequence: TGTGCCGCAGGTGGGGCCGGGGAGCTGTTTTTT.

There are a few counts of this clone. V gene TRBV7-6 combines with J gene TRBJ1-5, with TRBD1 as a possible D gene (5 bases). This CDR3 contains 16 residues. CDR1 is SGHVS and CDR2 is FNYEAQ in the germline V gene. V lost 2 bases and J 4 bases, leaving 15 bases between the germline ends. The CDR3 DNA reads as TGTGCCAGCAGCTTACAGGGTGGTTTGGGTAATCAGCCCCAGCATTTT. This codes for CASSLQGGLGNQPQHF.

The chain has TRBV2 and TRBJ1-4, with a tentative D call TRBD1 (5 bases). Germline CDR1 SNHLY, CDR2 FYNNEI. CDR3 size: 14 residues. V was shortened by 7 bases and J by 5 bases, with 14 bases between the two germline ends. As DNA, the CDR3 is TGTGCCAGCACCCTTGGGGGGTCGAATGAAAAACTGTTTTTT. Translated, it gives CASTLGGSNEKLFF.

The V call is TRBV6-5, the J call TRBJ2-1; 9 nucleotides line up with TRBD2. CDR3 size: 15 residues. Germline CDR1 is MNHEY and CDR2 is SVGAGI. Trimming cost V 6 bases and J 7 bases; bases outside gene matches: 10. CDR3 loop: CASSRGGRAENEQFF. The DNA for the CDR3 is TGTGCCAGCAGCAGGGGCGGGAGGGCGGAGAATGAGCAGTTCTTC.

The V and J genes are TRBV29-1 and TRBJ1-1; D gene ambiguous. Germline lookup yields CDR1 SQVTM and CDR2 ANQGSEA. V was cut by 6 bases and J by 6 bases, with 11 bases left in between. This CDR3 comprises 11 residues. CDR3 DNA: TGCAGCGTGATCCCAGAAGCTGAAGCTTTCTTT. Translation: CSVIPEAEAFF.

The chain couples TRBV7-2 to TRBJ2-7; no definite D call. CDR3 length: 14 amino acids. V was pared by 4 bases and J by 4 bases, with 14 bases between. Germline V gene data show CDR1 as SGHTA and CDR2 as FQGNSA. The CDR3, as DNA: TGTGCCAGCAGCTCCCCACTCCTCCGGTACGAGCAGTACTTC. It translates to CASSSPLLRYEQYF.

The J gene is TRBJ2-5, the V gene TRBV6-1; 7 bases agree with TRBD1. Trimming cost V 1 base and J 2 bases; bases outside gene matches: 1. This CDR3 is 14 amino acids long. Germline V lookup: CDR1 MNHNS, CDR2 SASEGT. DNA of the CDR3: TGTGCCAGCAGTGAAGTGGGACAGCAAGAGACCCAGTACTTC. Its translation is CASSEVGQQETQYF.

This chain connects TRBV2 to TRBJ1-1; tentatively, D is TRBD1 (5 bases). In germline, CDR1 is SNHLY, CDR2 FYNNEI. Trimming removed 6 bases from V and 11 bases from J, with 16 bases in between. CDR3 length equals 12 residues. CDR3 nucleotide sequence: TGTGCCAGCAGGGAAAGGGGTATGAGGGCTTTCTTT. Encoded protein: CASRERGMRAFF.

Here the CDR3 reads CASSYASTDTQYF. As DNA, the CDR3 is TGTGCCAGCAGTTATGCTAGCACAGATACGCAGTATTTT. V is TRBV3-1 (or the pseudogene TRBV3-2) and J is TRBJ2-3; no reliable D call. Germline V gives CDR1 LGHDT, CDR2 YNNKEL (reference sequence). The CDR3 runs to 13 residues. The V end lost 6 bases, the J end lost 0 bases, and 7 bases lay between the germline ends.

This chain links TRBV4-2 with TRBJ1-4, with D perhaps TRBD1 (6 bases). The V end lost 1 base, the J end lost 1 base, and 10 bases lay between the germline ends. The CDR3 consists of 16 residues. Germline V lookup: CDR1 LGHNA, CDR2 YNFKEQ. The CDR3 is CASSQATGLTNEKLFF. CDR3 sequence (DNA): TGTGCCAGCAGCCAAGCCACAGGGCTAACTAATGAAAAACTGTTTTTT.

This chain connects TRBV27 to TRBJ2-3; D remains ambiguous. Per the germline V gene, CDR1 is MNHEY and CDR2 is SMNVEV (reference sequence). This CDR3 has 13 amino acids. V gave up 3 bases and J gave up 4 bases, with 8 bases separating them. The chain's CDR3 is CASSLWVADTQYF. The CDR3 DNA reads as TGTGCCAGCAGTTTGTGGGTCGCAGATACGCAGTATTTT.

The chain joins TRBV19 to TRBJ2-7; 9 bases are shared with TRBD1. V lost 7 bases to trimming and J lost 6 bases; unmatched junction nucleotides: 4. CDR1 and CDR2 from the germline V gene are LNHDA and SQIVND (reference sequence). CDR3 length: 12 amino acids. The CDR3 DNA reads TGTGCCAGTACGGGACAGGGAAGCGAGCAGTACTTC. This encodes CASTGQGSEQYF.

The CDR3 bases are TGTGCCAGCAGAAGGGACCTTGCAACTAATGAAAAACTGTTTTTT. Its protein product is CASRRDLATNEKLFF. This chain connects TRBV6-5 to TRBJ1-4; D is possibly TRBD1 (5 bases). The CDR3 totals 15 residues. V shed 6 bases and J shed 0 bases, with 11 bases lying between them. Per the germline V gene, CDR1 is MNHEY and CDR2 is SVGAGI.

This CDR3 reads CASTNRDRRLLDTEAFF. The CDR3 coding sequence is TGTGCCAGCACCAACCGGGACAGAAGGCTTTTGGACACTGAAGCTTTCTTT. J is TRBJ1-1 and V is TRBV21-1; the listed D gene, TRBD1, was not tested against the DNA. TRBV21-1 is a recognized pseudogene. The CDR3 has 17 residues.

The rearrangement links TRBV7-9 to TRBJ2-2; TRBD2 might be the D (5 bases). V lost 1 base and J lost 5, with 20 bases in between. The CDR3 is 18 residues long. From germline, CDR1 is SEHNR and CDR2 FQNEAQ (reference sequence). CDR3 bases: TGTGCCAGCAGCTTAGTAGGGTCAACTAGGAGAGGGACCGGGGAGCTGTTTTTT. This translates into CASSLVGSTRRGTGELFF. Full variable domain (rest looked up from reference TRBV7-9 and TRBJ2-2): DTGVSQNPRHKITKRGQNVTFRCDPISEHNRLYWYRQTLGQGPEFLTYFQNEAQLEKSRLLSDRFSAERPKGSFSTLEIQRTEQGDSAMYLCASSLVGSTRRGTGELFFGEGSRLTVL.

The genes are TRBV7-9 and TRBJ2-7; 8 positions match TRBD1. The CDR3 has 13 amino acids. V dropped 9 bases and J dropped 5; count of bases not matched to a gene: 9. Germline loops: CDR1 SEHNR, CDR2 FQNEAQ (reference sequence). The CDR3 sequence: CASAGQGVHEQYF. The DNA for the CDR3 is TGTGCCAGTGCAGGACAGGGTGTTCACGAGCAGTACTTC. Full variable domain (outside the CDR3, taken from reference TRBV7-9 and TRBJ2-7): DTGVSQNPRHKITKRGQNVTFRCDPISEHNRLYWYRQTLGQGPEFLTYFQNEAQLEKSRLLSDRFSAERPKGSFSTLEIQRTEQGDSAMYLCASAGQGVHEQYFGPGTRLTVT.

The chain has TRBV5-8 and TRBJ1-2, with a weak D call TRBD1 (6 bases). CDR3 length equals 15 residues. The germline CDR1 and CDR2 sequences are SGHTS and YDEGEE. The V and J ends lost 1 base and 4 bases respectively, with 14 bases between them. The chain's CDR3 is CASSLYSGRGYGYTF. Here the CDR3 DNA reads TGTGCCAGCAGCTTGTATTCGGGCAGGGGCTATGGCTACACCTTC.